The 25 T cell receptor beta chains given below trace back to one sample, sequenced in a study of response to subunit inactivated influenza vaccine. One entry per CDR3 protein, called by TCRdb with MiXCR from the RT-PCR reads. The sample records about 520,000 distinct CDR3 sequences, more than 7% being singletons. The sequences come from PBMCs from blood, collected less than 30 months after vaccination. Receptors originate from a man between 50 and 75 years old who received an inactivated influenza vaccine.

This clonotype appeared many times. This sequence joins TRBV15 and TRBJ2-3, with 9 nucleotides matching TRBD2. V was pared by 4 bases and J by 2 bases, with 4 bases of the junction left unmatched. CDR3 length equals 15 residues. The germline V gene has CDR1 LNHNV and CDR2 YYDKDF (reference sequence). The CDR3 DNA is TGTGCCACCAGCACCCGACTAGCGGTCACAGATACGCAGTATTTT. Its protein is CATSTRLAVTDTQYF.

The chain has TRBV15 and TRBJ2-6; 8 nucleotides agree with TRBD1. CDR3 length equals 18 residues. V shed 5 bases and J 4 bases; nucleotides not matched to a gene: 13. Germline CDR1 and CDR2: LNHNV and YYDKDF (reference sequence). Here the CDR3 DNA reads TGTGCCACCAGCCTGGGCCGGACAGGGTTATCCGGGGCCAACGTCCTGACTTTC. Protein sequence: CATSLGRTGLSGANVLTF.

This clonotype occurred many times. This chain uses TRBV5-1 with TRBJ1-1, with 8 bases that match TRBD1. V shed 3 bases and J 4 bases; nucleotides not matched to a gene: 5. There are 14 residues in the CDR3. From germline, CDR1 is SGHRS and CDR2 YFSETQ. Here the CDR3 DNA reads TGCGCCAGCAGCTGGGGAACAGGGGGCACTGAAGCTTTCTTT. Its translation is CASSWGTGGTEAFF.

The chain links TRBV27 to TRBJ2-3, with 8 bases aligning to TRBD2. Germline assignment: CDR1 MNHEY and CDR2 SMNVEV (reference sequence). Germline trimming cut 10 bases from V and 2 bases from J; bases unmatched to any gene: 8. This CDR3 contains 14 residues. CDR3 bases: TGTGCCACCCCCCCAGCGGGGGACACAGATACGCAGTATTTT. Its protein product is CATPPAGDTDTQYF.

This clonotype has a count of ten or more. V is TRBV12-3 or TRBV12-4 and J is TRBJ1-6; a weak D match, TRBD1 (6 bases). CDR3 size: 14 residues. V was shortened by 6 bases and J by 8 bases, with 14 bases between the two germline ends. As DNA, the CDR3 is TGTGCCAGCAGGAAGGACAGCAGTTATTCACCCCTCCACTTT. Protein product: CASRKDSSYSPLHF.

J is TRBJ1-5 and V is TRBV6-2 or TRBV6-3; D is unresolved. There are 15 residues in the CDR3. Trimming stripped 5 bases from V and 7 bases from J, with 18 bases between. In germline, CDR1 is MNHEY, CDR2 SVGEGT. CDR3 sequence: CASSDRIGVKQPQHF. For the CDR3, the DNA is TGTGCCAGCAGTGACCGTATCGGCGTCAAGCAGCCCCAGCATTTT.

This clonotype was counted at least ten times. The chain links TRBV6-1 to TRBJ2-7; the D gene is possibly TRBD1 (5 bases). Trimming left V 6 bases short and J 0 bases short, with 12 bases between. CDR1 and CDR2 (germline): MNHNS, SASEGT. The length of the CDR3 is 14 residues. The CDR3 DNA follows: TGTGCCAGCAGGACCGGACATTCCTCCTACGAGCAGTACTTC. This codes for CASRTGHSSYEQYF.

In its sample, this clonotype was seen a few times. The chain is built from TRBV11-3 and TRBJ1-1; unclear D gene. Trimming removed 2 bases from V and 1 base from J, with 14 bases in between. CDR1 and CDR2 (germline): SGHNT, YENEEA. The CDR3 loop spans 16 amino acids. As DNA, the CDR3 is TGTGCCAGCAGCTTATCCGGACGAGGAGGGAACACTGAAGCTTTCTTT. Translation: CASSLSGRGGNTEAFF.

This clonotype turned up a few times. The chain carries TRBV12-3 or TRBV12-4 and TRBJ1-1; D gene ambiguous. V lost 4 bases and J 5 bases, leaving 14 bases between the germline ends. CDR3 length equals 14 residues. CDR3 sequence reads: CASSSTQIGTEAFF. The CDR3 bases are TGTGCCAGCAGTTCAACACAAATTGGGACTGAAGCTTTCTTT.

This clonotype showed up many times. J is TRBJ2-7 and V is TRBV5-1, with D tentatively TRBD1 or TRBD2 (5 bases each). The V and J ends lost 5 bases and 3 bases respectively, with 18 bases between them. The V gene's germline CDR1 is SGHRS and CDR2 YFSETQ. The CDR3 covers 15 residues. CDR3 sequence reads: CASRSFRGEIYEQYF. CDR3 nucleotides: TGCGCCAGCAGAAGCTTTAGAGGGGAGATCTACGAGCAGTACTTC.

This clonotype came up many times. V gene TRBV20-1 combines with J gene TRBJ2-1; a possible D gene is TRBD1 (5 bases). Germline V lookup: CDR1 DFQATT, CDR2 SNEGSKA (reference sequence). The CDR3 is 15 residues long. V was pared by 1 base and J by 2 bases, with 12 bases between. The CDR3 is CSARVHRRAYNEQFF. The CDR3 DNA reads TGCAGTGCTAGAGTCCACAGGAGAGCCTACAATGAGCAGTTCTTC.

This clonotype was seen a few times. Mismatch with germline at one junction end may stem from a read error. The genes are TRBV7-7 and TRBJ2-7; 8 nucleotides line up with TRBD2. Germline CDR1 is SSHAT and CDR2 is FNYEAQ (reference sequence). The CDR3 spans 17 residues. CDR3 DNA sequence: TGTGCTAGCAGCTTAGCCTTTGCAGGGACTAGCTCCTACGAGCAGTACTTC. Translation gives CASSLAFAGTSSYEQYF.

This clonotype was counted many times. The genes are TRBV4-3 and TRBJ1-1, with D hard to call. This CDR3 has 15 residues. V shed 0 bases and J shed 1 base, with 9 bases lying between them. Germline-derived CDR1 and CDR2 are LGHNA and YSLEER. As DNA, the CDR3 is TGCGCCAGCAGCCAAGATTTCCGGAAGAACACTGAAGCTTTCTTT. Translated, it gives CASSQDFRKNTEAFF.

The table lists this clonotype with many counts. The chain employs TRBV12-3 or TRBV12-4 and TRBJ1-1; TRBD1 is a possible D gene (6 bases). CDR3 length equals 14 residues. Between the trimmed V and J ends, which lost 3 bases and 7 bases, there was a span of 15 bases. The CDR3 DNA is TGTGCCAGCAGTTTTGGAGGGGGGCTAATTGAAGCTTTCTTT. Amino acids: CASSFGGGLIEAFF.

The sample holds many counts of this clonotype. In nucleotides, the CDR3 is TGTGCCAGCAGCCGGGGGGGGTTCAGCGAGCAGTACTTC. Residues: CASSRGGFSEQYF. The chain employs TRBV12-3 or TRBV12-4 and TRBJ2-7, with 8 positions matching TRBD2. The ends lost 6 bases at V and 6 bases at J; junction bases unmatched: 7. There are 13 residues in the CDR3.

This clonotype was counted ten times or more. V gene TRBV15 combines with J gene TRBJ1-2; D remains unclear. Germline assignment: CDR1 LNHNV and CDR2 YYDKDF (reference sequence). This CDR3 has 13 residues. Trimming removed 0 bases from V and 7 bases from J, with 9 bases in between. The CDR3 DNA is TGTGCCACCAGCAGAGATCGGCTGGGTGGCTACACCTTC. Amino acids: CATSRDRLGGYTF.

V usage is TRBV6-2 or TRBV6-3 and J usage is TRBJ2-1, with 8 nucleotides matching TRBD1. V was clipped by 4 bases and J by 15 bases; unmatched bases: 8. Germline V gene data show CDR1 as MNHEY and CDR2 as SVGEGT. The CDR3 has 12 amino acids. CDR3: CASSLPRTGLFF. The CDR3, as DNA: TGTGCCAGCAGTTTGCCCAGGACAGGGCTGTTCTTC.

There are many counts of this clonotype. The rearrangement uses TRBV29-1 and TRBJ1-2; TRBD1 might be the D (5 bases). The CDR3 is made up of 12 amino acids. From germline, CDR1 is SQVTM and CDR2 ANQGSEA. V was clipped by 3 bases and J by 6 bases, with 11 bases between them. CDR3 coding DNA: TGCAGCGTTGAGAAGACAGTTGATGGCTACACCTTC. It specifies CSVEKTVDGYTF.

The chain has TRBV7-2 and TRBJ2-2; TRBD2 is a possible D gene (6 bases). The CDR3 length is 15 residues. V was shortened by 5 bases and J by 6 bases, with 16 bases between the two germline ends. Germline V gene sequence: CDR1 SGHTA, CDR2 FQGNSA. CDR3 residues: CASSPVLRGSGELFF. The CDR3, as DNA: TGTGCCAGCAGCCCTGTTTTACGGGGGTCCGGGGAGCTGTTTTTT.

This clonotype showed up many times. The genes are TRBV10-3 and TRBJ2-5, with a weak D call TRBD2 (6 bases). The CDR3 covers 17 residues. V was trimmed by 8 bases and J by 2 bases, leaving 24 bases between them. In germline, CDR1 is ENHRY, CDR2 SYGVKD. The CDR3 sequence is CAIGPQGTRSGQETQYF. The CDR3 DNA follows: TGTGCCATCGGACCGCAGGGAACGAGGAGCGGGCAAGAGACCCAGTACTTC.

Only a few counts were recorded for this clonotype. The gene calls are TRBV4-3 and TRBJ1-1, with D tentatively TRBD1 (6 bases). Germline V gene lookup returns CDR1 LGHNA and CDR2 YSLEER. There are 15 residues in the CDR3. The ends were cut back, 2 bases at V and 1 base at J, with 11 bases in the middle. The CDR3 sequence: CASSQTLGANTEAFF. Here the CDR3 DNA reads TGCGCCAGCAGCCAAACCTTGGGGGCGAACACTGAAGCTTTCTTT.

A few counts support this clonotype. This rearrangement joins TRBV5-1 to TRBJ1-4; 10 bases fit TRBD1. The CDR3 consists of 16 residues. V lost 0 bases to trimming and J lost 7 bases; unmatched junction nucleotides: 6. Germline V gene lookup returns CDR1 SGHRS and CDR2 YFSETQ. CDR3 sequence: CASSLEGTGDSEKLFF. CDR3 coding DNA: TGCGCCAGCAGCTTGGAAGGGACAGGGGATAGTGAAAAACTGTTTTTT.

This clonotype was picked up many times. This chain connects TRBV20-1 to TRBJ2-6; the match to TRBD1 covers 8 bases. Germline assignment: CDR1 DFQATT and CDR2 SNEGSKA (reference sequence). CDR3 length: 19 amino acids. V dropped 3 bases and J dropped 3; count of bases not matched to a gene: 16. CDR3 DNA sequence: TGCAGTGCTAGGGCCCATCTGCGGCAGGGGGCTGGTGGGGCCAACGTCCTGACTTTC. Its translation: CSARAHLRQGAGGANVLTF.

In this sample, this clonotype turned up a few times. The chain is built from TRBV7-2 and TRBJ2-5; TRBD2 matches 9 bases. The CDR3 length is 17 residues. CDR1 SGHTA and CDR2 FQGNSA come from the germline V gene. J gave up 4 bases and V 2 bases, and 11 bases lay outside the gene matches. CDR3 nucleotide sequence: TGTGCCAGCAGCTTAATAGCGGGAGTCGGGGGTGCAGAGACCCAGTACTTC. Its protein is CASSLIAGVGGAETQYF. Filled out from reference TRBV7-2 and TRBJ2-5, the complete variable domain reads GAGVSQSPSNKVTEKGKDVELRCDPISGHTALYWYRQSLGQGLEFLIYFQGNSAPDKSGLPSDRFSAERTGGSVSTLTIQRTQQEDSAVYLCASSLIAGVGGAETQYFGPGTRLLVL.

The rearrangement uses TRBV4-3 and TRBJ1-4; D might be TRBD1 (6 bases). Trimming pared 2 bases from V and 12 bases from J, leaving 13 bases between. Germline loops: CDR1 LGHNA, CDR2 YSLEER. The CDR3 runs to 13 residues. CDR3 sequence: CASSQSTGRQLFF. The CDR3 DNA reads TGCGCCAGCAGCCAAAGCACAGGGCGGCAACTGTTTTTT.